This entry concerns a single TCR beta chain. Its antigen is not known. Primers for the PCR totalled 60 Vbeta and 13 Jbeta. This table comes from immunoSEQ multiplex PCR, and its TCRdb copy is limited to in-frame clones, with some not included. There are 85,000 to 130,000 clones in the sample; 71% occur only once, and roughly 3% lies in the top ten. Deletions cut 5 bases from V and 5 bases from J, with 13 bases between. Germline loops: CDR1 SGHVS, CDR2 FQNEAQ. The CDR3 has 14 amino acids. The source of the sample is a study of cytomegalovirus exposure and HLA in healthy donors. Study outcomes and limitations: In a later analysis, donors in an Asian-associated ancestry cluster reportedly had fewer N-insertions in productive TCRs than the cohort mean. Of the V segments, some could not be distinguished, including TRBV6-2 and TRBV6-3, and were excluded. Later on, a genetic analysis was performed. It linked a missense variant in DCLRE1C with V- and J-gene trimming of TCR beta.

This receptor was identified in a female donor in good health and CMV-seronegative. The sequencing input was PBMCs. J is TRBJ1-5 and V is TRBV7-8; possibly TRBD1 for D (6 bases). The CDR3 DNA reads TGTGCCAGCAGCACACGACAGGCCGATCAGCCCCAGCATTTT. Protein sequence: CASSTRQADQPQHF.